This is a list of T cell receptor beta chains from one sample in a study of CD8 T cells in Susac syndrome. Via MiXCR, TCRdb re-called the immunoSEQ multiplex PCR reads, giving one row per CDR3 protein. The sample includes approximately 150,000 distinct CDR3 sequences, around 95% seen only once; the top ten take over 0.11%. The sequencing sample was made of CD4+ T cells from PBMCs. The receptors were sampled from a human donor in good health. Each CDR3 is given with its conserved first and last residue. The order of the fields is D gene, V gene, J gene, clone size, CDR3 DNA, CDR3 protein. A D gene is named only where the DNA matches it firmly. Clone sizes are given selectively: once, few, many, or a class where the clone is expanded.

>TRBD2|TRBV7-3|TRBJ2-5|-
TGTGCCAGCAGCTTAGGAACAGCGGGGGGGCGTGAGACCCAGTACTTC
CASSLGTAGGRETQYF
>-|TRBV18|TRBJ2-5|-
TGTGCCAGCTCACCAATCAGCGCCGGGGAGACCCAGTACTTC
CASSPISAGETQYF
>TRBD2|TRBV5-1|TRBJ2-2|-
TGCGCCAGCAGCTCGGGGGGACTGAACACCGGGGAGCTGTTTTTT
CASSSGGLNTGELFF
>-|TRBV3-1|TRBJ2-3|once
TGTGCCAGCAGCCCCCTCCAGTGGGGAGGCACAGATACGCAGTATTTT
CASSPLQWGGTDTQYF
>TRBD1|TRBV20-1|TRBJ1-5|few
TGCAGTGCTAAGGACAGGGGGAGAGGTAATCAGCCCCAGCATTTT
CSAKDRGRGNQPQHF
>-|TRBV5-1|TRBJ2-5|-
TGCGCCAGCAGCCGCCAGCCGGGGGAGACCCAGTACTTC
CASSRQPGETQYF
>TRBD2|TRBV20-1|TRBJ2-3|-
TGCAGTGTCCTCCCGCCTAGCGGGGGGGCAGATACGCAGTATTTT
CSVLPPSGGADTQYF
>-|TRBV20-1|TRBJ2-5|-
TGCAGTGCTAGTCGGGGCGACAGGAGGGAGACCCAGTACTTC
CSASRGDRRETQYF
>-|TRBV12-3/TRBV12-4|TRBJ2-5|-
TGTGCCAGCACCCGGTCCTCGGCGGGCCAAGAGACCCAGTACTTC
CASTRSSAGQETQYF
>-|TRBV27|TRBJ1-2|-
TGTGCCAGCAGTTTCCGGGCAGGGAGCAATTATGGCTACACCTTC
CASSFRAGSNYGYTF
>-|TRBV18|TRBJ1-1|once
TGTGCCAGCTCACCCCTCCAGGGGAAGGGGAACACTGAAGCTTTCTTT
CASSPLQGKGNTEAFF
>TRBD2|TRBV5-6|TRBJ2-3|-
TGTGCCAGCAGCTCGCTTGAGCGGGGATACACAGATACGCAGTATTTT
CASSSLERGYTDTQYF
>-|TRBV20-1|TRBJ1-1|-
TGCAGTGCTAGGGTGGGCCAAACTGAAGCTTTCTTT
CSARVGQTEAFF
>-|TRBV5-1|TRBJ2-5|-
TGCGCCAGCAGCTTGGCGGAGTCCTCTCGGCAGACCCAGTACTTC
CASSLAESSRQTQYF
>-|TRBV6-1|TRBJ1-1|-
TGTGCCAGCAGTGAATCCCCGGGAATTAACACTGAAGCTTTCTTT
CASSESPGINTEAFF
>-|TRBV12-3/TRBV12-4|TRBJ1-1|-
TGTGCCAGCACCCGAATGGGGAACACTGAAGCTTTCTTT
CASTRMGNTEAFF
>-|TRBV11-1|TRBJ1-1|-
TGTGCCAGCAGCTTAGACGAACTGAGTGAAGCTTTCTTT
CASSLDELSEAFF
>-|TRBV29-1|TRBJ1-1|-
TGCAGCGTTGAGACCTCGGGGTACACTGAAGCTTTCTTT
CSVETSGYTEAFF
>-|TRBV27|TRBJ1-6|-
TGTGCCAGCAGTTTATCCGGCCGCTCACCCCTCCACTTT
CASSLSGRSPLHF
>-|TRBV5-6|TRBJ1-1|-
TGTGCCAGCAGCTTACGACGGACCGGAAAATGGGGCACTGAAGCTTTCTTT
CASSLRRTGKWGTEAFF
>TRBD1|TRBV6-5|TRBJ1-5|-
TGTGCCAGCAGTTCAGGGGGTTTCAATCAGCCCCAGCATTTT
CASSSGGFNQPQHF
>-|TRBV20-1|TRBJ2-3|-
TGCAGTGGTGACAGGAGGGGGGCAGATACGCAGTATTTT
CSGDRRGADTQYF
>TRBD1|TRBV5-6|TRBJ2-7|-
TGTGCCAGCAGCTTTACCACTACAGGGGGCGAGCAGTACTTC
CASSFTTTGGEQYF
>-|TRBV13|TRBJ1-2|once
TGTGCCAGCAGCACCAATCCGACCCTCCACTATGGCTACACCTTC
CASSTNPTLHYGYTF
>-|TRBV29-1|TRBJ1-1|-
TGCAGCGTTGAAGGGAGCAGTATGAGGACTGAAGCTTTCTTT
CSVEGSSMRTEAFF
>-|TRBV6-4|TRBJ2-7|-
TGTGCCAGCCCCCCGGGGCCGGCCGCACCTTGGGAGTACTTC
CASPPGPAAPWEYF
>-|TRBV7-9|TRBJ1-1|once
TGTGCCAGCAGCCCCCGGGCAGGGGCGAACACTGAAGCTTTCTTT
CASSPRAGANTEAFF